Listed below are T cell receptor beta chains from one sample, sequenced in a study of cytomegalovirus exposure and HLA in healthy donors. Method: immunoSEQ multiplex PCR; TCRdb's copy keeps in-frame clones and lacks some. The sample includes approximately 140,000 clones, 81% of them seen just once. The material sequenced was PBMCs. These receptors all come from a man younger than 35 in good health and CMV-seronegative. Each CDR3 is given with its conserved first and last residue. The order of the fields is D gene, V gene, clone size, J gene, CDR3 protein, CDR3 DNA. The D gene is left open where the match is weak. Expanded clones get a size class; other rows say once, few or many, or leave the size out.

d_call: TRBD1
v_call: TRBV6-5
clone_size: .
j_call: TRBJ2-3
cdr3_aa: CASSPGQHTDTQYF
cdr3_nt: TGTGCCAGCAGCCCGGGACAGCACACAGATACGCAGTATTTT

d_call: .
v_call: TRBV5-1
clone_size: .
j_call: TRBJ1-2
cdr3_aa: CASSADNDYGYTF
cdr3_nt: TGCGCCAGCAGCGCGGACAATGACTATGGCTACACCTTC

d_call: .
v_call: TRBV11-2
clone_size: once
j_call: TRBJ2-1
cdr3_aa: CASSQGNLPYNEQFF
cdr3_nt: TGTGCCAGCAGCCAGGGGAATCTTCCCTACAATGAGCAGTTCTTC

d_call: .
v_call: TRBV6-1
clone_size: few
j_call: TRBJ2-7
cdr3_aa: CASQFRVSYEQYF
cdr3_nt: TGTGCCAGCCAGTTCAGGGTTTCCTACGAGCAGTACTTC

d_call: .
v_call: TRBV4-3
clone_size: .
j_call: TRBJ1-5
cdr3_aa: CASSQEYSNQPQHF
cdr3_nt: TGCGCCAGCAGCCAAGAGTATAGCAATCAGCCCCAGCATTTT

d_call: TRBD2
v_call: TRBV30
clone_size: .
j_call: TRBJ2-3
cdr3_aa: CAWIQRGGTDTQYF
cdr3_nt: TGTGCCTGGATTCAGCGGGGGGGCACAGATACGCAGTATTTT

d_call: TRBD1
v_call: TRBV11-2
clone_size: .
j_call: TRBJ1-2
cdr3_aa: CASSLEPGGAIGYTF
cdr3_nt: TGTGCCAGCAGCTTAGAGCCAGGGGGCGCGATTGGCTACACCTTC

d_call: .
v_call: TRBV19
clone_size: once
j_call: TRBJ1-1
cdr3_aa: CASSPQGANTEAFF
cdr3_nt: TGTGCCAGTAGCCCACAGGGCGCCAACACTGAAGCTTTCTTT

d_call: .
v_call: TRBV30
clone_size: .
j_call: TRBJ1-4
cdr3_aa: CAWSVLGGGSEKLFF
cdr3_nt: TGTGCCTGGAGTGTACTGGGGGGTGGGAGCGAAAAACTGTTTTTT

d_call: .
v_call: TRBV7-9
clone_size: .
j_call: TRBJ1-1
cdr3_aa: CASSLDGFSDFTEAFF
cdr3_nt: TGTGCCAGCAGCTTAGATGGGTTTTCGGACTTCACTGAAGCTTTCTTT

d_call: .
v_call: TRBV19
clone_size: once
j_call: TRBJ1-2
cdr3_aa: CASSIDRRSGYTF
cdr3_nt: TGTGCCAGTAGTATAGATCGCCGGTCTGGCTACACCTTC

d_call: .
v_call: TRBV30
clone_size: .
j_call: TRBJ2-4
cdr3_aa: CAWRDSGTAKNIQYF
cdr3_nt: TGTGCCTGGAGGGACAGCGGGACGGCCAAAAACATTCAGTACTTC

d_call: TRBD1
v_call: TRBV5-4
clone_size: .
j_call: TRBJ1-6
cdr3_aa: CASSWMGRTGGDSPLHF
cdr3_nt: TGTGCCAGCAGCTGGATGGGCCGGACAGGAGGGGACTCACCCCTCCACTTT

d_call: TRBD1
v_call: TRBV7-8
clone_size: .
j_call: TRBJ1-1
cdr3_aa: CASSRSGGGFEAFF
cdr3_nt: TGTGCCAGCAGCCGGAGTGGAGGGGGCTTTGAAGCTTTCTTT

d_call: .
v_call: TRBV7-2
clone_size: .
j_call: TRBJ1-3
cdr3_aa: CASSLVSSSGNTIYF
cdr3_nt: TGTGCCAGCAGCTTAGTTTCCTCCTCTGGAAACACCATATATTTT

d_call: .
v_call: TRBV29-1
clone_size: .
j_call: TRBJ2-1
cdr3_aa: CSVDQTYNEQFF
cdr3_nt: TGCAGCGTTGATCAGACCTACAATGAGCAGTTCTTC

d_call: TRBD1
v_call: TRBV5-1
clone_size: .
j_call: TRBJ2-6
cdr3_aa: CASSFRQGVGAGANVLTF
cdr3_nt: TGCGCCAGCAGCTTTAGACAGGGTGTCGGAGCTGGGGCCAACGTCCTGACTTTC

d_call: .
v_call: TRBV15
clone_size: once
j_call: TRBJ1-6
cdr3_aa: CATSRPTGKSSPLHF
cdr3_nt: TGTGCCACCAGCAGACCCACAGGGAAGAGCTCACCCCTCCACTTT

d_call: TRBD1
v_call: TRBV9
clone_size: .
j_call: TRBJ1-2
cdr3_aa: CASAVGTGDYGYTF
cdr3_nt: TGTGCCAGCGCAGTGGGTACAGGGGACTATGGCTACACCTTC

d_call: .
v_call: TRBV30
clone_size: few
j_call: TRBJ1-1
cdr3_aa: CAWQGGTEAFF
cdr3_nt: TGTGCCTGGCAGGGAGGCACTGAAGCTTTCTTT

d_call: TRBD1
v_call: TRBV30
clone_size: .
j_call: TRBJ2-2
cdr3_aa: CACRGQGGTGELFF
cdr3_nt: TGTGCCTGCCGGGGACAGGGAGGGACCGGGGAGCTGTTTTTT

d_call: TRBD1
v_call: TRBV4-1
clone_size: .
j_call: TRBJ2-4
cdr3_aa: CASSTRQGGPENIQYF
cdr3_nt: TGCGCCAGCAGCACCCGACAGGGGGGGCCCGAAAACATTCAGTACTTC

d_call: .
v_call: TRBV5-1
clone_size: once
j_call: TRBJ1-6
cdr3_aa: CASSLDGFDNSPLHF
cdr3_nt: TGCGCCAGCAGCCTGGACGGTTTCGATAATTCACCCCTCCACTTT

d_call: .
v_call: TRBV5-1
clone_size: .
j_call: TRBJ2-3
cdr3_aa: CASSLPSMGTDTQYF
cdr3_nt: TGCGCCAGCAGCTTGCCGAGTATGGGCACAGATACGCAGTATTTT

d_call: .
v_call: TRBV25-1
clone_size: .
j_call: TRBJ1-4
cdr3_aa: CASSDYSGRVFNEKLFF
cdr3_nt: TGTGCCAGCAGTGATTACTCCGGGCGGGTTTTTAATGAAAAACTGTTTTTT

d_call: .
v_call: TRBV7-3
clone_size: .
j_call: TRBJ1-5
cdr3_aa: CASSLTTALNQPQHF
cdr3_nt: TGTGCCAGCAGCTTAACGACAGCCCTCAATCAGCCCCAGCATTTT

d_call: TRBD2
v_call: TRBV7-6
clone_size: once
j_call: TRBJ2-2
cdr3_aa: CASSLSGGANTGELFF
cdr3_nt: TGTGCCAGCAGCTTATCGGGGGGGGCAAACACCGGGGAGCTGTTTTTT

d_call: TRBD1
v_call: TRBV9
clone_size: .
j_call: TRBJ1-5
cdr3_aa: CASSETGGWQPQHF
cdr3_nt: TGTGCCAGCAGCGAGACAGGGGGGTGGCAGCCCCAGCATTTT

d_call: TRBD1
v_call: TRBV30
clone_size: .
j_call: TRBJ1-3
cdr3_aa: CAWSVPGGPGNTIYF
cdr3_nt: TGTGCCTGGAGTGTACCAGGGGGGCCTGGAAACACCATATATTTT

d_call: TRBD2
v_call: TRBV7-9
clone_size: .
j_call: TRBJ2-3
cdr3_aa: CASSWLPSGDTDTQYF
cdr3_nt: TGTGCCAGCAGCTGGCTTCCTAGCGGGGACACAGATACGCAGTATTTT

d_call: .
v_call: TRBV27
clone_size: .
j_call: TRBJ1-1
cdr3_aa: CASSSWGGAFF
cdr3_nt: TGTGCCAGCAGCTCTTGGGGGGGGGCTTTCTTT

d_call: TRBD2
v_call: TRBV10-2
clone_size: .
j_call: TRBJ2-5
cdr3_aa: CASMLADKETQYF
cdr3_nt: TGCGCCAGCATGCTAGCGGATAAAGAGACCCAGTACTTC

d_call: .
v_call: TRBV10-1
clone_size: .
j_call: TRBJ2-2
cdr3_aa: CASSDTRFGELFF
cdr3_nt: TGCGCCAGCAGTGATACTAGGTTCGGGGAGCTGTTTTTT

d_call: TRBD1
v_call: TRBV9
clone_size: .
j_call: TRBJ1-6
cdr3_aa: CASSVALGTGNSPLHF
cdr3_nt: TGTGCCAGCAGCGTAGCCTTAGGGACAGGGAATTCACCCCTCCACTTT

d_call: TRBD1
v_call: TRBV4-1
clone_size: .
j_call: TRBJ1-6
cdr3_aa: CASSHKGTGNVSPLHF
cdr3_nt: TGCGCCAGCAGCCACAAAGGGACAGGGAATGTTTCACCCCTCCACTTT

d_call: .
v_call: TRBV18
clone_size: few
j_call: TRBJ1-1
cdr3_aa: CASSPFTGKMNTEAFF
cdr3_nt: TGTGCCAGCTCACCTTTCACAGGGAAAATGAACACTGAAGCTTTCTTT

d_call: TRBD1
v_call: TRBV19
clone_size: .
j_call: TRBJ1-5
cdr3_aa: CASGQGRQPQHF
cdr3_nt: TGTGCCAGCGGACAGGGCCGTCAGCCCCAGCATTTT

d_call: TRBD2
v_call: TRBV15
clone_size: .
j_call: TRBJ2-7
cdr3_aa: CATSNTRGYGREQYF
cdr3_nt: TGTGCCACCAGTAATACGCGGGGCTACGGGAGGGAGCAGTACTTC

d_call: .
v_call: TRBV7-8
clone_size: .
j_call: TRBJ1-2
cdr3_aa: CASSPREARFYGYTF
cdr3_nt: TGTGCCAGCAGCCCCAGGGAGGCCCGCTTCTATGGCTACACCTTC

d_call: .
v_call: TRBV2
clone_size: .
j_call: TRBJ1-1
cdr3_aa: CASSGAGEAFF
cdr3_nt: TGTGCCAGCAGTGGCGCCGGTGAAGCTTTCTTT

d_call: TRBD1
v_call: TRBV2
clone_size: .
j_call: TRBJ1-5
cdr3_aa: CASRLGQGNNQPQHF
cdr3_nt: TGTGCCAGCAGACTGGGACAGGGAAACAATCAGCCCCAGCATTTT

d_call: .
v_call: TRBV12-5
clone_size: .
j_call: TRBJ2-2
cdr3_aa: CASGSTDPMRTGELFF
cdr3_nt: TGTGCTAGTGGTTCAACTGACCCTATGAGGACAGGGGAGCTGTTTTTT